The 22 T cell receptor beta chains below come from one sample, sequenced in a study of technical replicates of blood from a handful of donors. Method: immunoSEQ multiplex PCR; TCRdb's copy keeps in-frame clones and lacks some. The data contain tens of thousands of clones, around 94% of them seen just once; the ten biggest clones take up approximately 0.42%. Sequencing was performed on T cells isolated from PBMCs. The source is a human donor in good health.

This clone was seen a single time. The chain carries TRBV7-3 and TRBJ2-6, with a tentative D call TRBD1 (5 bases). CDR3 length equals 17 residues. Germline lookup yields CDR1 SGHTA and CDR2 FQGTGA. Trimming pared 5 bases from V and 0 bases from J, leaving 14 bases between. The CDR3 region is CASSPGSLTSGANVLTF. CDR3 bases: TGTGCCAGCAGCCCAGGGTCCTTGACCTCTGGGGCCAACGTCCTGACTTTC.

The V and J genes are TRBV7-3 and TRBJ2-1, with a weak D call TRBD2 (7 bases). CDR1 and CDR2 from the germline V gene are SGHTA and FQGTGA. Deletions cut 3 bases from V and 7 bases from J, with 22 bases between. The CDR3 totals 17 residues. CDR3 region: CASSFRASGRGANEQFF. In DNA, the CDR3 is TGTGCCAGCAGCTTTAGGGCCTCGGGGAGGGGGGCAAATGAGCAGTTCTTC. Variable domain in full (rest from reference TRBV7-3 and TRBJ2-1): GAGVSQTPSNKVTEKGKYVELRCDPISGHTALYWYRQSLGQGPEFLIYFQGTGAADDSGLPNDRFFAVRPEGSVSTLKIQRTERGDSAVYLCASSFRASGRGANEQFFGPGTRLTVL.

This clone appeared a single time. The chain couples TRBV7-9 to TRBJ2-3; D is unresolved. V was cut by 2 bases and J by 3 bases, with 6 bases left in between. This CDR3 is built from 13 residues. Germline-derived CDR1 and CDR2 are SEHNR and FQNEAQ (reference sequence). Written as DNA, the CDR3 is TGTGCCAGCAGCTTATATTCGACAGATACGCAGTATTTT. It specifies CASSLYSTDTQYF.

The chain links TRBV9 to TRBJ2-3, with 11 bases fitting TRBD2. J gave up 4 bases and V 3 bases, and 7 bases lay outside the gene matches. The length of the CDR3 is 16 residues. CDR1 SGDLS and CDR2 YYNGEE come from the germline V gene. Here the CDR3 reads CASSGIAGGPSDTQYF. The DNA for the CDR3 is TGTGCCAGCAGCGGGATAGCGGGAGGGCCGTCAGATACGCAGTATTTT.

V and J are TRBV5-4 and TRBJ1-1; perhaps TRBD1 as D (6 bases). Germline CDR1 SGHNT, CDR2 YYREEE (reference sequence). The CDR3 totals 15 residues. The ends were cut back, 1 base at V and 6 bases at J, with 16 bases in the middle. CDR3 nucleotides: TGTGCCAGCAGCTTGAACCCAGGGGTAAGGGCTGAAGCTTTCTTT. It specifies CASSLNPGVRAEAFF.

The chain couples TRBV5-7 to TRBJ2-4; perhaps TRBD1 as D (5 bases). TRBV5-7 is reported as an ORF; its role is uncertain. The CDR3 sequence is 17 residues long. The ends were cut back, 4 bases at V and 3 bases at J, with 20 bases in the middle. The CDR3 nucleotides read TGTGCCAGCAGCATAGTCAGGGCAGGGAAAGACAAAAACATTCAGTACTTC. Translated, it gives CASSIVRAGKDKNIQYF.

The rearrangement uses TRBV27 and TRBJ2-1, with D perhaps TRBD2 (5 bases). Germline V lookup: CDR1 MNHEY, CDR2 SMNVEV (reference sequence). The CDR3 length is 17 residues. Trimming pared 4 bases from V and 0 bases from J, leaving 16 bases between. CDR3 nucleotide sequence: TGTGCCAGCAGTTCGGCCTTTGCGGGCGACTCCTACAATGAGCAGTTCTTC. Translation: CASSSAFAGDSYNEQFF.

The rearrangement links TRBV28 to TRBJ1-1; the D gene is possibly TRBD1 (6 bases). Between the trimmed V and J ends, which lost 8 bases and 8 bases, there was a span of 21 bases. Looked up from germline, CDR1 is MDHEN and CDR2 is SYDVKM. There are 14 residues in the CDR3. The CDR3 region has the DNA TGTGCCAGCGTCCCTTTAGGGGGAGTTCTGGAAGCTTTCTTT. It yields the protein CASVPLGGVLEAFF.

The CDR3 is CASSKSGQVNTIYF. The CDR3 nucleotides read TGTGCCAGCAGTAAGTCGGGACAAGTAAACACCATATATTTT. The chain combines TRBV27 with TRBJ1-3; TRBD1 is a possible D gene (6 bases). V was clipped by 5 bases and J by 6 bases, with 14 bases between them. The CDR3 loop spans 14 amino acids. Germline V lookup: CDR1 MNHEY, CDR2 SMNVEV (reference sequence).

The genes are TRBV29-1 and TRBJ2-3; 7 bases match TRBD2. The CDR3 contains 14 residues. V lost 6 bases to trimming and J lost 0 bases; unmatched junction nucleotides: 6. Germline CDR1 and CDR2: SQVTM and ANQGSEA. This chain's CDR3 is CSVPRAGSTDTQYF. The CDR3 nucleotides read TGCAGCGTGCCTAGAGCGGGGAGCACAGATACGCAGTATTTT.

This rearrangement joins TRBV7-8 to TRBJ1-3; 8 bases line up with TRBD1. Germline V gene sequence: CDR1 SGHVS, CDR2 FQNEAQ. V was clipped by 5 bases and J by 4 bases; unmatched bases: 4. The CDR3 sequence is 14 residues long. The CDR3 region has the DNA TGTGCCAGCAGCCTCCGGACAGGGGGAAACACCATATATTTT. Translating gives CASSLRTGGNTIYF.

The rearrangement links TRBV19 to TRBJ1-5; D may be TRBD1 (5 bases). Germline V gene data show CDR1 as LNHDA and CDR2 as SQIVND (reference sequence). The CDR3 runs 15 residues. V lost 3 bases and J lost 0, with 9 bases in between. The CDR3 is CASSIQGLSNQPQHF. The CDR3 DNA reads TGTGCCAGTAGTATCCAGGGACTTAGCAATCAGCCCCAGCATTTT.

In this sample, this clone turned up once. The chain employs TRBV5-1 and TRBJ2-5, with 9 bases that match TRBD2. The germline gives CDR1 SGHRS, CDR2 YFSETQ. V lost 3 bases to trimming and J lost 4 bases; unmatched junction nucleotides: 10. The CDR3 has 16 residues. CDR3 sequence: CASSSSGGRGAETQYF. The CDR3 DNA follows: TGCGCCAGCAGCTCATCTGGCGGGAGGGGGGCAGAGACCCAGTACTTC.

V gene TRBV30 combines with J gene TRBJ1-1; D ambiguous. V dropped 2 bases and J dropped 1 base, with 5 bases sitting between them. Germline V gene sequence: CDR1 GTSNPN, CDR2 SVGIG (reference sequence). The CDR3 totals 12 residues. The CDR3 protein is CAWSTENTEAFF. For the CDR3, the DNA is TGTGCCTGGAGTACAGAGAACACTGAAGCTTTCTTT.

This chain connects TRBV6-5 to TRBJ2-7; 11 bases match TRBD1. The V gene end was trimmed by 5 bases and the J gene end by 3 bases; junction bases not matched to a gene: 6. CDR1 and CDR2 from the germline V gene are MNHEY and SVGAGI. The CDR3 has 15 amino acids. The CDR3 region has the DNA TGTGCCAGCAGTGCCTCCGGGACAGGGGGCTACGAGCAGTACTTC. Protein sequence: CASSASGTGGYEQYF.

This chain links TRBV6-5 with TRBJ2-2; 10 bases match TRBD2. The V gene end was trimmed by 4 bases and the J gene end by 1 base; junction bases not matched to a gene: 3. Per germline, CDR1 MNHEY and CDR2 SVGAGI. The CDR3 consists of 16 residues. DNA for the CDR3: TGTGCCAGCAGTTTAAGACTAGCGGGGAACACCGGGGAGCTGTTTTTT. Protein sequence: CASSLRLAGNTGELFF.

V gene TRBV6-4 combines with J gene TRBJ1-1, with 7 bases lining up with TRBD1. The germline V gene encodes CDR1 MRHNA and CDR2 SNTAGT. The J segment lost 6 bases and the V segment lost 9 bases, leaving 10 bases of the junction unmatched. The CDR3 length is 13 residues. This CDR3 is CASSRDRDSEAFF. DNA for the CDR3: TGTGCCAGTAGCCGGGACAGAGATTCTGAAGCTTTCTTT.

The chain employs TRBV11-2 and TRBJ1-2; no clear D. V was clipped by 1 base and J by 4 bases, with 4 bases between them. Germline CDR1 and CDR2: SGHAT and FQNNGV. This CDR3 contains 12 residues. CDR3 sequence: CASSLAVYGYTF. DNA of the CDR3: TGTGCCAGCAGCTTAGCTGTCTATGGCTACACCTTC.

This chain joins TRBV30 and TRBJ1-6; 9 bases align to TRBD1. This CDR3 is 14 amino acids long. Germline lookup yields CDR1 GTSNPN and CDR2 SVGIG (reference sequence). V was clipped by 6 bases and J by 7 bases; unmatched bases: 7. In DNA, the CDR3 is TGTGCCTGTTCCCGAGGGACAGGGAATTCACCCCTCCACTTT. Protein sequence: CACSRGTGNSPLHF. Full variable domain (outside the CDR3, taken from reference TRBV30 and TRBJ1-6): SQTIHQWPATLVQPVGSPLSLECTVEGTSNPNLYWYRQAAGRGLQLLFYSVGIGQISSEVPQNLSASRPQDRQFILSSKKLLLSDSGFYLCACSRGTGNSPLHFGNGTRLTVT.

The gene calls are TRBV19 and TRBJ1-1; D remains ambiguous. V lost 1 base and J 6 bases, leaving 6 bases between the germline ends. Germline assignment: CDR1 LNHDA and CDR2 SQIVND (reference sequence). The CDR3 covers 12 residues. The CDR3 spells CASSIGGSEAFF. CDR3 bases: TGTGCCAGTAGTATAGGCGGATCTGAAGCTTTCTTT.

V is TRBV7-9 and J is TRBJ2-5; no firm D call. V was cut by 4 bases and J by 5 bases, with 11 bases left in between. Germline CDR1 and CDR2: SEHNR and FQNEAQ (reference sequence). The CDR3 has 13 amino acids. This CDR3 is CASSSDTGETQYF. The CDR3 region has the DNA TGTGCCAGCAGCTCAGATACGGGTGAGACCCAGTACTTC.

The genes are TRBV6-5 and TRBJ2-1; D call uncertain. Per the germline V gene, CDR1 is MNHEY and CDR2 is SVGAGI. V lost 6 bases and J lost 4, with 10 bases in between. The CDR3 is 13 amino acids. CDR3 in DNA: TGTGCCAGCAGGCACCAGGATTACAATGAGCAGTTCTTC. Translating it yields CASRHQDYNEQFF.